The present entry profiles one TCR beta chain with its context. CDR1 is SGHTA and CDR2 is FQGNSA in the germline V gene. The CDR3 runs 16 residues. V gave up 4 bases and J gave up 3 bases; unmatched junction bases: 7. Clones were sequenced by immunoSEQ multiplex PCR, and TCRdb holds only the in-frame ones, with some missing. Seen here are a few hundred thousand clones, roughly 84% observed once, and the top ten hold around 6.5%. Either two negative PCRs, clearance, or symptom resolution qualified Cohort 3 donors as recovered. The data are from a study of blood T cell repertoires in COVID-19. Study at large: Whether acute or convalescent, the COVID-19 samples came from the United States, Italy and Spain.

The receptor was derived from a woman in her 40s who had recovered from COVID-19. What was sequenced was PBMCs or T cells enriched from blood (not recorded which). V gene TRBV7-2 combines with J gene TRBJ2-3; 10 bases fit TRBD2. The CDR3 loop is CASSYRTSGLTDTQYF. The CDR3 coding sequence is TGTGCCAGCAGCTACCGGACTAGCGGACTTACAGATACGCAGTATTTT.